This T cell receptor (beta chain) comes out of a study of regulatory T cells in long-lasting Graves disease. General study points: Persistent patients shared more public clonotypes (about 2,700) than new patients (nearly 1,000). Limited sample numbers may have lowered accuracy. The researchers studied only peripheral blood, not thyroid tissue.

This clonotype has at least ten counts. What it recognizes is unknown. Researchers made TCR beta libraries by using iRepertoire HTBI primers and running Arm-PCR on CDR3 regions. TCRdb analysed the multiplex PCR reads with MiXCR anew, one entry per CDR3 protein. The sample holds roughly 380,000 distinct CDR3 sequences, around 15% seen once. The V gene's germline CDR1 is DFQATT and CDR2 SNEGSKA (reference sequence). CDR3 size: 14 residues. V lost 3 bases and J 0 bases, leaving 10 bases between the germline ends. The time point: newly diagnosed GD, antithyroid drugs for less than 3 months. PBMC-derived RNA was used for the TCR library. Staff took approximately 8.7 milliliters of peripheral blood and put it into EDTA tubes.

Material: peripheral blood mononuclear cells (PBMCs), obtained at new diagnosis, from a patient treated with antithyroid drugs. The receptor was derived from a female donor with Graves disease. This sequence joins TRBV20-1 and TRBJ2-3; D might be TRBD1 or TRBD2, each matching 6 bases. In nucleotides, the CDR3 is TGCAGTGCTAGGCGGGACACGAGCACAGATACGCAGTATTTT. This codes for CSARRDTSTDTQYF.